The present entry profiles one T cell receptor beta chain with its context. Measured with immunoSEQ multiplex PCR; TCRdb has only the in-frame clones, and not every one. The data contain tens of thousands of clones, over 80% of them singletons. The data belong to a study of radiation and T cells in renal cell carcinoma. The time point denotes: blood 4 weeks post-SBRT, at nephrectomy. Treatment noted: 15 Gy SBRT to primary tumor, nephrectomy 4 weeks later. This renal cell carcinoma was of the clear cell type. Trimming shortened V by 0 bases and J by 1 base, and 9 bases separated the two germline ends. Germline V CDR1 and CDR2: LNHNV, YYDKDF (reference sequence). This CDR3 contains 15 residues.

The sample in question was blood, obtained from a patient whose treatment included radiotherapy and nephrectomy. The rearrangement links TRBV15 to TRBJ2-5, with D perhaps TRBD2 (7 bases). The clonotype comes from a middle-aged man with renal cell carcinoma. The CDR3 is CATSRDGGAQETQYF. DNA for the CDR3: TGTGCCACCAGCAGAGATGGGGGGGCCCAAGAGACCCAGTACTTC.